This T cell receptor beta chain was identified during a study of cytomegalovirus exposure and HLA in healthy donors. Turning to the study itself: When 398 donors were genotyped, about 86% of them were found to fall in the Caucasian-associated ancestry cluster. Notes on the study in general: Researchers reported in a later analysis that a missense DCLRE1C variant was tied to TCR beta V- and J-gene trimming. HLA-A and HLA-B allele assignments for most subjects were reportedly predicted accurately using TCR beta sequences.

Despite likely unrecorded immune exposures, the donors were nominally healthy at the time of sampling. V lost 4 bases, J lost 7 bases, and 8 bases stayed unmatched. The CDR3 runs to 16 residues. CDR1 is SGHVS, CDR2 FQNEAQ, per germline. Primers: 60 Vbeta forward and 13 Jbeta reverse. Data came from immunoSEQ multiplex PCR; TCRdb stores just in-frame clones and leaves some out. This table holds about 160,000 clones, 75% to 80% found once. This clone was seen once. Antigen unknown. Sequencing used PBMCs. The source of this sequence is a woman in her thirties or forties in good health and CMV-seronegative. This chain links TRBV7-8 with TRBJ1-4, with 11 bases lining up with TRBD1. CDR3 protein: CASSSQPGQGVEKLFF. The CDR3 DNA is TGTGCCAGCAGCTCCCAACCGGGACAGGGGGTTGAAAAACTGTTTTTT.